Listed below are T cell receptor beta chains from one sample, sequenced in a study of blood T cell repertoires in COVID-19. Libraries were prepared by immunoSEQ multiplex PCR; TCRdb keeps only in-frame clonotypes and omits some of them. The sample lists 85,000 to 100,000 clones, under 90% seen once, with about 24% in the top ten. The specimen sequenced was peripheral blood. These receptor sequences come from a human donor in a cohort sampled during active COVID-19. CDR3s leave out the opening cysteine and the closing phenylalanine or tryptophan. The D gene is left open where the match is weak.

d_gene	j_gene	v_gene	CDR3aa
.	TRBJ2-2	TRBV6-5	ASREGRNTGELF
.	TRBJ2-7	TRBV12-5	ASGLGAVSYEQY
.	TRBJ2-2	TRBV27	ASSSTGLLTGELF
TRBD2	TRBJ2-7	TRBV10-2	ASSENGGSSYEQY
TRBD1	TRBJ1-5	TRBV6-5	ASRRQGDQPQH
TRBD1	TRBJ2-5	TRBV9	ASSGGTGGETQY
TRBD2	TRBJ2-7	TRBV4-2	ASSQDLAGGSGEQY
.	TRBJ2-1	TRBV7-9	ASSLGVLISYNEQF
.	TRBJ2-4	TRBV6-1	ASSEEVAVLRGKNIQY
.	TRBJ2-7	TRBV24-1	ATSDDIYGEQY
.	TRBJ2-1	TRBV6-5	ASSYSTSSYNEQF
TRBD2	TRBJ2-3	TRBV24-1	ATGGGGSTDTQY
TRBD1	TRBJ2-7	TRBV19	ASSIPGQGTYEQY
TRBD2	TRBJ2-3	TRBV5-5	ASSLLTSGGKSTDTQY
.	TRBJ2-3	TRBV5-4	ASSFRSATDTQY
TRBD1	TRBJ2-2	TRBV5-1	ASGKTGANTGELF
TRBD1	TRBJ2-2	TRBV5-1	ASSSGTGMAGELF
.	TRBJ1-2	TRBV6-5	ASSYSTGRNGYT
TRBD1	TRBJ1-2	TRBV11-2	ASSFVTGTGEGYT
.	TRBJ1-1	TRBV6-6	ASRVADTEAF
TRBD1	TRBJ2-1	TRBV3-1/TRBV3-2	ASSRTGSEQF
.	TRBJ2-1	TRBV4-1	ASSFQTPSVTTQGQF
TRBD2	TRBJ2-1	TRBV7-8	ASSLRVAGDNEQF
.	TRBJ1-1	TRBV6-5	ASSYGDRMNTEAF
.	TRBJ1-5	TRBV2	ASSGQSNQPQH
.	TRBJ1-1	TRBV7-8	ASSSLRAGVAF
.	TRBJ1-1	TRBV6-5	ATLPTGRMNTEAF
TRBD2	TRBJ2-1	TRBV7-2	ASSLTSGAYNEQF
.	TRBJ1-2	TRBV5-6	ASSSGLYGYT
.	TRBJ2-5	TRBV19	ASSIDFGSGGKTQY
.	TRBJ2-1	TRBV24-1	ATSVGGAYNEQF
.	TRBJ1-3	TRBV7-9	ASSDGAGNTIY
TRBD1	TRBJ2-1	TRBV7-2	ASSSGQGTGNEQF
.	TRBJ2-5	TRBV5-1	ASSLPSSQETQY
.	TRBJ2-7	TRBV6-5	ASSRLETYEQY
.	TRBJ2-3	TRBV4-3	ASSQERAGAGTDTQY
TRBD2	TRBJ2-1	TRBV5-1	ASSRLAGVDEQF
TRBD2	TRBJ2-7	TRBV28	ASNNGGVSSYEQY
TRBD1	TRBJ1-4	TRBV28	ASSLTGGYNEKLF
TRBD1	TRBJ1-2	TRBV25-1	ASSETGAGGYGYT
TRBD1	TRBJ1-4	TRBV7-8	ASSYSGGQEKLF
.	TRBJ1-6	TRBV28	ASSYRDYNSPLH
.	TRBJ1-1	TRBV5-1	ASSRGQLFEAF
.	TRBJ2-5	TRBV5-4	ASKPGAGVYQETQY
TRBD2	TRBJ2-2	TRBV19	ASSIGTASGRAGELF
.	TRBJ2-6	TRBV27	ASSLSYPRAGANVLT
TRBD1	TRBJ2-7	TRBV19	ASSMQGQTYEQY
.	TRBJ2-1	TRBV7-2	ASTTTGLVNEQF
.	TRBJ1-4	TRBV11-2	ASSTTGMVGEKLF
TRBD1	TRBJ1-6	TRBV2	ASNQQGHSPLH
.	TRBJ2-4	TRBV24-1	ATSDSGEGGAKNIQY
TRBD1	TRBJ2-5	TRBV3-1/TRBV3-2	ASSHYRDRVTQY
TRBD1	TRBJ2-2	TRBV18	ASSPLNELTGENTGELF
TRBD1	TRBJ1-5	TRBV6-6	ASSYGQAVNQPQH
.	TRBJ1-1	TRBV18	ASSPPGPPGTEAF
.	TRBJ1-2	TRBV10-3	AISESPGGYT
TRBD1	TRBJ2-5	TRBV27	ASSAWTGH